The 23 T cell receptor beta chains given below trace back to one sample, sequenced in a study of T cell responses to AZD1222 COVID-19 vaccine. This table comes from immunoSEQ multiplex PCR, and its TCRdb copy is limited to in-frame clones, with some not included. The sample has roughly 140,000 clones, around 87% seen once; the top ten hold about 8.9%. Sequencing used peripheral blood, obtained 28 days after the second AZD1222 dose. These receptors all come from an adult who received the AZD1222 COVID-19 vaccine.

The genes are TRBV29-1 and TRBJ2-7; TRBD2 matches at 7 bases. Trimming took 6 bases from V and 5 from J; bases not matched to a gene: 4. This CDR3 region has 11 residues. Germline values: CDR1 SQVTM, CDR2 ANQGSEA. CDR3 nucleotide sequence: TGCAGCGTGGGGGAGGGACACGAGCAGTACTTC. Translated: CSVGEGHEQYF.

CDR3 sequence (DNA): TGTGCCAGCAGCGAGACAGGGGGCCATCAGCCCCAGCATTTT. Its protein product is CASSETGGHQPQHF. This rearrangement joins TRBV9 to TRBJ1-5; 10 bases line up with TRBD1. CDR1 is SGDLS, CDR2 YYNGEE, per germline. This CDR3 region has 14 residues. V shed 3 bases and J 5 bases; nucleotides not matched to a gene: 2.

This sequence joins TRBV12-3 or TRBV12-4 and TRBJ1-2, with D possibly matching TRBD1 (6 bases). V dropped 1 base and J dropped 7 bases, with 10 bases sitting between them. The CDR3 is 13 amino acids. This chain's CDR3 is CASSLVGTPGYTF. CDR3 in DNA: TGTGCCAGCAGTTTAGTGGGGACACCTGGCTACACCTTC.

To note about this clone: As the CDR3 is not closed by the conserved phenylalanine or tryptophan, this likely results from a read error. The DNA is omitted, as the CDR3 cannot be located on it reliably, and the CDR3 follows TCRdb's listing. The CDR3 protein is CAIRRGPHQVD. The chain couples TRBV25-1 to TRBJ2-7; the table's D call, TRBD2, has no DNA check behind it. The CDR3 is made up of 11 amino acids, end residues included. CDR1 is MGHDK and CDR2 is SYGVNS in the germline V gene.

The chain employs TRBV18 and TRBJ1-2; D ambiguous. CDR3 length: 13 amino acids. The V gene lost 1 base and the J gene lost 8 bases, with 11 bases spanning the gap. Germline values: CDR1 KGHSH, CDR2 LQKENI. The DNA of the CDR3 is TGTGCCAGCTCACCACAAACGGGCGAAGGCTACACCTTC. Encoded protein: CASSPQTGEGYTF.

The rearrangement uses TRBV9 and TRBJ2-2; 8 bases are shared with TRBD1. CDR3 length: 15 residues. Losses at the gene ends were 3 bases for V and 2 bases for J; bases not matched to a gene: 3. Germline assignment: CDR1 SGDLS and CDR2 YYNGEE. CDR3: CASSAQGANTGELFF. The CDR3 coding sequence is TGTGCCAGCAGCGCCCAGGGGGCAAACACCGGGGAGCTGTTTTTT.

V and J are TRBV28 and TRBJ1-4; D may be TRBD1 (6 bases). From germline, CDR1 is MDHEN and CDR2 SYDVKM. This CDR3 region has 14 residues. V was clipped by 8 bases and J by 5 bases, with 15 bases between them. The CDR3 coding sequence is TGTGCCAGCGTCCCAGGGGCTAGAAATGAAAAACTGTTTTTT. Translation: CASVPGARNEKLFF.

V usage is TRBV14 and J usage is TRBJ2-1; possible D gene TRBD2, 5 bases. Germline CDR1 is SGHDN and CDR2 is FVKESK. The V and J ends lost 3 bases and 6 bases respectively, with 18 bases between them. CDR3 length equals 16 residues. The CDR3 spells CASSHAQDYLGNEQFF. DNA for the CDR3: TGTGCCAGCAGCCACGCACAAGACTACCTAGGCAATGAGCAGTTCTTC.

The V gene is TRBV24-1, the J gene TRBJ2-2; 7 positions agree with TRBD2. V lost 4 bases, J lost 4 bases, and 11 bases stayed unmatched. CDR1 and CDR2 (germline): KGHDR, SFDVKD. The CDR3 is 17 amino acids. The CDR3 bases are TGTGCCACCAGTGACGACCGGGGCGGGGGTCTCACCGGGGAGCTGTTTTTT. Its translation is CATSDDRGGGLTGELFF.

The rearrangement uses TRBV29-1 and TRBJ2-1, with D possibly being TRBD1 or TRBD2 (5 bases each). V was clipped by 3 bases and J by 6 bases, with 12 bases between them. The CDR3 has 13 residues. Germline CDR1 and CDR2: SQVTM and ANQGSEA. The CDR3 sequence: CSVDRAEGNEQFF. CDR3 in DNA: TGCAGCGTTGACAGGGCTGAGGGCAATGAGCAGTTCTTC.

The genes are TRBV7-9 and TRBJ1-6; unclear D gene. Trimming left V 5 bases short and J 9 bases short, with 17 bases between. Germline V gives CDR1 SEHNR, CDR2 FQNEAQ (reference sequence). The CDR3 spans 15 residues. CDR3 amino acids: CASSLRPGNGSPLHF. For the CDR3, the DNA is TGTGCCAGCAGCCTCCGCCCGGGCAATGGTTCACCCCTCCACTTT.

This clone showed up just a few times. One end of the junction varies from germline; a read error may be responsible. This chain connects TRBV11-2 to TRBJ2-7, with a tentative D call TRBD1 (6 bases). From germline, CDR1 is SGHAT and CDR2 FQNNGV. The CDR3 length is 13 residues. CDR3 nucleotide sequence: TGTGCCAGCAGCTTGGACTTAGACAGGACCAGTAACTTC. Amino acid sequence: CASSLDLDRTSNF.

The V gene is TRBV28, the J gene TRBJ1-3; D not resolved. This CDR3 region has 15 residues. Germline V gene lookup returns CDR1 MDHEN and CDR2 SYDVKM. Trimming left V 6 bases short and J 4 bases short, with 16 bases between. In DNA form, the CDR3 reads TGTGCCAGCAGCTTCAGTCTTCCCTTCGGAAACACCATATATTTT. It encodes CASSFSLPFGNTIYF.

This clone was recorded a few times. The chain uses TRBV3-1 (or the pseudogene TRBV3-2) and TRBJ1-5, with D possibly matching TRBD1 (5 bases). Trimming removed 3 bases at V and 11 bases at J, with 23 bases between. Germline CDR1 LGHDT, CDR2 YNNKEL (reference sequence). The CDR3 contains 16 residues. For the CDR3, the DNA is TGTGCCAGCAGCCAGCCCTCCTCCGGGAAGACAGAGGCCCAGCATTTT. Its protein is CASSQPSSGKTEAQHF.

The rearrangement links TRBV5-1 to TRBJ2-1; D unresolved. CDR3 length: 11 amino acids. Germline CDR1 and CDR2: SGHRS and YFSETQ. V was cut by 2 bases and J by 8 bases, with 5 bases left in between. Written as DNA, the CDR3 is TGCGCCAGCAGCTTCGCGGATGAGCAGTTCTTC. It specifies CASSFADEQFF.

J is TRBJ2-1 and V is TRBV7-9; D ambiguous. The V end was cut by 3 bases, the J end by 9 bases, with 9 bases between. Germline V gene sequence: CDR1 SEHNR, CDR2 FQNEAQ (reference sequence). This CDR3 region has 12 residues. The CDR3: CASSLPRTEQFF. Here the CDR3 DNA reads TGTGCCAGCAGCTTGCCGAGGACTGAGCAGTTCTTC.

The chain carries TRBV6-6 and TRBJ1-3; D not certain. Looked up from germline, CDR1 is MNHNY and CDR2 is SVGAGI (reference sequence). The CDR3 extends over 13 amino acids. V was pared by 0 bases and J by 7 bases, with 7 bases between. The CDR3 protein is CASSYSQSNTIYF. CDR3 nucleotides: TGTGCCAGCAGTTACTCCCAATCTAACACCATATATTTT.

The J gene is TRBJ1-2, the V gene TRBV19; D is ambiguous. V was trimmed by 9 bases and J by 8 bases, leaving 19 bases between them. CDR1 and CDR2 (germline): LNHDA, SQIVND (reference sequence). This CDR3 has 13 residues. The CDR3 DNA sequence: TGTGCCAGCCGTTCGACCGGGGAATGGGGCTACACCTTC. Amino acid sequence: CASRSTGEWGYTF.

The chain is built from TRBV28 and TRBJ2-3; D ambiguous. Trimming removed 5 bases from V and 6 bases from J, with 9 bases in between. Germline CDR1 MDHEN, CDR2 SYDVKM. The CDR3 has 12 amino acids. CDR3 sequence: CASSPPGDTQYF. CDR3 nucleotides: TGTGCCAGCAGTCCCCCCGGGGATACGCAGTATTTT.

This sequence joins TRBV18 and TRBJ2-3; D possibly corresponds to TRBD2 (6 bases). The CDR3 spans 18 residues. V lost 6 bases and J 4 bases, leaving 26 bases between the germline ends. Germline V lookup: CDR1 KGHSH, CDR2 LQKENI. The chain's CDR3 is CASSLGGGTSRSADTQYF. CDR3 nucleotides: TGTGCCAGCTCCCTTGGTGGCGGGACCTCCCGAAGTGCAGATACGCAGTATTTT.

V and J are TRBV5-1 and TRBJ2-2, with D possibly being TRBD2 (5 bases). The V end was cut by 0 bases, the J end by 5 bases, with 14 bases between. CDR3 length: 16 residues. Germline V gene data show CDR1 as SGHRS and CDR2 as YFSETQ. The CDR3 here is CASSLGLGSGTGELFF. The CDR3 region has the DNA TGCGCCAGCAGCTTGGGTCTGGGGAGTGGAACCGGGGAGCTGTTTTTT.

J is TRBJ2-2 and V is TRBV11-2; D ambiguous. Germline CDR1 is SGHAT and CDR2 is FQNNGV. This CDR3 has 14 residues. Trimming cost V 0 bases and J 9 bases, with 11 bases left between them. CDR3 sequence reads: CASSLDVLGRELFF. The CDR3 DNA reads TGTGCCAGCAGCTTAGATGTATTAGGCCGGGAGCTGTTTTTT.

V is TRBV29-1 and J is TRBJ2-5; 10 bases map to TRBD1. CDR3 length: 14 residues. The V gene's germline CDR1 is SQVTM and CDR2 ANQGSEA. V lost 6 bases and J lost 1; bases outside the gene matches: 5. CDR3 amino acids: CSVRDRGPQETQYF. As DNA, the CDR3 is TGCAGCGTCCGTGACAGGGGGCCCCAAGAGACCCAGTACTTC.